These T cell receptor beta chains were read from a single sample in a study of glioma-infiltrating T cells after dendritic cell vaccination. Clones were read by immunoSEQ multiplex PCR, and TCRdb kept only the in-frame ones, dropping some. In the table there are about 100,000 clones, 65% to 85% of which are singletons. Sequencing was performed on blood, taken after dendritic cell vaccination. These receptors came from a human donor with glioblastoma. The CDR3 runs from the conserved cysteine through the conserved F or W. A D gene is named only where the DNA matches it firmly. Expanded clones get a size class; other rows say once, few or many, or leave the size out.

>.|TRBD1|TRBV2|TRBJ2-5|13
CARLDRGEETQYF
TGTGCCAGACTGGACAGGGGTGAAGAGACCCAGTACTTC
>.|.|TRBV6-9|TRBJ2-5|15
CASSYWHPGWETQYF
TGTGCCAGCAGTTATTGGCACCCCGGGTGGGAGACCCAGTACTTC
>.|TRBD2|TRBV4-1|TRBJ2-7|18
CASSRTGGLGGGSYEQYF
TGCGCCAGCAGCCGGACGGGGGGATTGGGAGGTGGGTCCTACGAGCAGTACTTC
>few|.|TRBV2|TRBJ1-1|11
CASLGHRGAFF
TGTGCCAGCTTAGGTCATCGGGGAGCTTTCTTT
>.|TRBD1|TRBV2|TRBJ1-2|12
CASVGQGAGYTF
TGTGCCAGCGTAGGACAGGGGGCTGGCTACACCTTC
>few|TRBD1|TRBV7-6|TRBJ1-4|14
CASSATGSGEKLFF
TGTGCCAGCAGCGCGACAGGGTCGGGTGAAAAACTGTTTTTT
>.|.|TRBV7-9|TRBJ1-1|13
CASSLTGWTEAFF
TGTGCCAGCAGCTTAACAGGGTGGACTGAAGCTTTCTTT
>.|.|TRBV18|TRBJ1-4|15
CASSPERQSYEKLFF
TGTGCCAGCTCACCAGAGAGACAGTCTTACGAAAAACTGTTTTTT
>once|TRBD1|TRBV19|TRBJ2-7|15
CASSFLGGQGHEQYF
TGTGCCAGTAGTTTCCTCGGCGGACAGGGCCACGAGCAGTACTTC
>once|TRBD1|TRBV7-3|TRBJ2-2|19
CASSLISGFGTGNTGELFF
TGTGCCAGCAGCTTAATTAGTGGGTTTGGGACAGGAAACACCGGGGAGCTGTTTTTT
>.|.|TRBV11-2|TRBJ2-1|18
CASSLVRTDPRVYNEQFF
TGTGCCAGCAGCTTAGTCCGGACAGACCCGAGGGTATACAATGAGCAGTTCTTC
>.|.|TRBV6-5|TRBJ1-1|16
CASSYSSLPLGPEAFF
TGTGCCAGCAGTTACAGTTCGTTGCCCCTTGGGCCGGAAGCTTTCTTT
>many|TRBD1|TRBV2|TRBJ2-7|13
CASSDQGAGEQYF
TGTGCCAGCAGTGATCAGGGGGCTGGCGAGCAGTACTTC
>.|TRBD1|TRBV5-6|TRBJ1-1|16
CASSLRPGTGNTEAFF
TGTGCCAGCAGTCTTCGACCCGGGACAGGGAACACTGAAGCTTTCTTT
>.|.|TRBV4-1|TRBJ1-4|17
CASSQDPGGGFREKLFF
TGCGCCAGCAGCCAAGATCCCGGGGGGGGGTTTCGGGAAAAACTGTTTTTT
>once|TRBD2|TRBV7-2|TRBJ2-7|14
CASSQSGGWGEQYF
TGTGCCAGCAGTCAATCGGGGGGATGGGGCGAGCAGTACTTC
>.|TRBD1|TRBV30|TRBJ1-4|14
CAWRDTGGNEKLFF
TGTGCCTGGAGGGATACAGGGGGTAATGAAAAACTGTTTTTT
>once|.|TRBV29-1|TRBJ1-2|13
CSVVDRSNYGYTF
TGCAGCGTTGTTGACAGGTCTAACTATGGCTACACCTTC
>.|.|TRBV6-6|TRBJ1-5|14
CASRLWRGNQPQHF
TGTGCCAGCCGGCTTTGGCGGGGCAATCAGCCCCAGCATTTT
>.|TRBD2|TRBV28|TRBJ2-5|19
CASSQYPLGGLAGQETQYF
TGTGCCAGCAGCCAATACCCCCTAGGAGGACTAGCGGGACAAGAGACCCAGTACTTC
>.|.|TRBV28|TRBJ2-1|14
CASYDGISYNEQFF
TGTGCCAGCTATGACGGGATCAGCTACAATGAGCAGTTCTTC
>.|.|TRBV4-1|TRBJ1-3|17
CASSPTAVLFSGNTIYF
TGCGCCAGCAGCCCGACTGCGGTTCTCTTCTCTGGAAACACCATATATTTT
>.|.|TRBV5-1|TRBJ1-3|17
CASSLERHYPGGNTIYF
TGCGCCAGCAGCTTGGAGCGCCATTACCCGGGAGGAAACACCATATATTTT
>.|.|TRBV28|TRBJ1-5|13
CASTTGNNQPQHF
TGTGCCAGCACTACAGGGAACAATCAGCCCCAGCATTTT
>.|.|TRBV20-1|TRBJ2-7|11
CSASATSGQYF
TGCAGTGCTAGTGCGACTAGTGGACAGTACTTC
>few|TRBD1|TRBV6-1|TRBJ1-1|15
CASSGSDRVGTEAFF
TGTGCCAGCAGTGGATCGGACAGGGTCGGGACTGAAGCTTTCTTT
>.|TRBD2|TRBV30|TRBJ2-2|15
CAWSSGLAGTGELFF
TGTGCCTGGAGCTCCGGACTAGCGGGCACCGGGGAGCTGTTTTTT
>.|.|TRBV27|TRBJ1-2|13
CASSRTGSYGYTF
TGTGCCAGCAGTCGTACAGGATCCTATGGCTACACCTTC
>.|TRBD2|TRBV11-2|TRBJ2-3|15
CASSTIAGVPDTQYF
TGTGCCAGCAGCACAATAGCGGGAGTTCCAGATACGCAGTATTTT
>once|TRBD1|TRBV28|TRBJ2-7|14
CASQSPGQGYEQYF
TGTGCCAGCCAGAGTCCGGGACAGGGCTACGAGCAGTACTTC
>.|.|TRBV29-1|TRBJ2-3|17
CSVEIASPTHTQDTQYF
TGCAGCGTTGAGATCGCAAGTCCAACACACACACAAGATACGCAGTATTTT
>.|.|TRBV29-1|TRBJ1-3|13
CSVKDRAGNTIYF
TGCAGCGTTAAGGACAGAGCTGGAAACACCATATATTTT
>.|.|TRBV6-1|TRBJ1-5|15
CASSEMQGLGQPQHF
TGTGCCAGCAGTGAAATGCAGGGATTGGGTCAGCCCCAGCATTTT
>.|TRBD1|TRBV11-2|TRBJ2-7|14
CASSVGTGGHEQYF
TGTGCCAGCAGTGTGGGGACAGGGGGTCACGAGCAGTACTTC
>.|.|TRBV9|TRBJ1-1|17
CASSLVRGKGLNTEAFF
TGTGCCAGCAGCCTTGTACGGGGGAAAGGGCTGAACACTGAAGCTTTCTTT
>.|.|TRBV19|TRBJ2-7|15
CASSPHGQGIDEQYF
TGTGCCAGTAGCCCCCATGGGCAGGGGATCGACGAGCAGTACTTC
>.|TRBD1|TRBV10-3|TRBJ1-2|16
CAISEGRTGWGYGYTF
TGTGCCATCAGTGAGGGGAGGACAGGATGGGGATATGGCTACACCTTC
>.|.|TRBV11-2|TRBJ2-7|14
CASSQIAQSYEQYF
TGTGCCAGCAGCCAAATAGCCCAAAGCTACGAGCAGTACTTC
>.|.|TRBV18|TRBJ2-5|15
CASSPIGLGEETQYF
TGTGCCAGCTCACCAATTGGGCTAGGGGAAGAGACCCAGTACTTC
>.|.|TRBV5-1|TRBJ1-6|14
CASSSDGIMSPLHF
TGCGCCAGCAGCTCGGACGGGATAATGTCACCCCTCCACTTT
>few|.|TRBV6-5|TRBJ2-7|15
CASSYYSTGGDEQYF
TGTGCCAGCAGTTACTACTCAACAGGGGGGGACGAGCAGTACTTC
>.|.|TRBV6-5|TRBJ1-2|16
CASSSGLWGGQGSRTF
TGTGCCAGCAGTTCGGGCCTTTGGGGGGGACAAGGGTCTCGGACCTTC
>.|.|TRBV30|TRBJ1-1|13
CAWSGNPNTEAFF
TGTGCCTGGTCCGGGAACCCGAACACTGAAGCTTTCTTT
>.|.|TRBV30|TRBJ1-2|12
CAWSRGDYGYTF
TGTGCCTGGTCCCGGGGTGACTATGGCTACACCTTC
>.|.|TRBV30|TRBJ2-5|12
CAWSVLLETQYF
TGTGCCTGGAGTGTACTGTTAGAGACCCAGTACTTC
>.|TRBD2|TRBV5-6|TRBJ2-5|18
CASSLSTSGGLGRETQYF
TGTGCCAGCAGCTTGTCGACTAGCGGGGGACTTGGACGGGAGACCCAGTACTTC
>.|TRBD1|TRBV19|TRBJ2-4|13
CASKGTDKNIQYF
TGTGCCAGTAAAGGGACAGACAAAAACATTCAGTACTTC
>.|.|TRBV19|TRBJ1-1|14
CASSPRQDNTEAFF
TGTGCCAGTAGTCCCCGGCAGGATAACACTGAAGCTTTCTTT
>.|.|TRBV25-1|TRBJ1-1|16
CASSGTGMGMNTEAFF
TGTGCCAGCAGTGGTACGGGGATGGGGATGAACACTGAAGCTTTCTTT
>.|.|TRBV20-1|TRBJ1-1|11
CSAQTATEAFF
TGCAGTGCCCAGACAGCCACTGAAGCTTTCTTT
>.|.|TRBV2|TRBJ1-1|14
CASSEAKRASEAFF
TGTGCCAGCAGTGAAGCTAAGCGGGCATCTGAAGCTTTCTTT
>.|TRBD2|TRBV5-7|TRBJ2-1|19
CASSLTLPGLAVLGNEQFF
TGTGCCAGCAGCTTAACTTTACCGGGACTAGCAGTTTTGGGCAATGAGCAGTTCTTC
>.|.|TRBV19|TRBJ2-2|15
CASRTGFRRTGELFF
TGTGCCAGCCGAACAGGGTTCAGGCGCACCGGGGAGCTGTTTTTT